The clone carrying this T cell receptor beta chain was picked up many times. Its target is unknown. The sample comes from a study of T-cell reconstitution after alpha-beta-depleted transplantation in children. Germline V gene data show CDR1 as SEHNR and CDR2 as FQNEAQ (reference sequence). With V trimmed by 4 bases and J by 5 bases, 4 bases remained unmatched. This CDR3 contains 13 residues. TCRbeta library construction was performed incorporating unique molecular identifiers. TCRdb independently ran MiXCR on the PCR reads; one entry per CDR3 protein. The profile shows about 280,000 distinct CDR3 sequences, under 14% of them singletons. Study-level results: A year post-transplant, T-cell counts and diversity derived mostly from newly produced T cells.

Source: peripheral blood, taken 180 days after TCRalphabeta/CD19-depleted stem cell transplant. The receptor comes from a male patient aged 2 to 9 who had a stem cell transplant for chronic granulomatous disease, so the T cells may come from the graft donor. This chain joins TRBV7-9 and TRBJ2-7; 8 nucleotides agree with TRBD1. In DNA form, the CDR3 reads TGTGCCAGCAGCTGGACGGACAGGGACGAGCAGTACTTC. Amino acids: CASSWTDRDEQYF. The full variable domain, its missing parts supplied by reference TRBV7-9 and TRBJ2-7, is DTGVSQNPRHKITKRGQNVTFRCDPISEHNRLYWYRQTLGQGPEFLTYFQNEAQLEKSRLLSDRFSAERPKGSFSTLEIQRTEQGDSAMYLCASSWTDRDEQYFGPGTRLTVT.